The 29 T cell receptor beta chains below come from one sample, sequenced in a study of sequential checkpoint blockade in melanoma. TCRdb's table, derived via immunoSEQ multiplex PCR, lists solely in-frame clones and lacks some. The table has tens of thousands of clones, 84% seen once. Treatment meaning: randomized to nivolumab then ipilimumab (arm A) or the reverse (arm B). Here the sequenced sample was CD8+ T cells sorted from blood (inferred from file names), taken from a patient given nivolumab and ipilimumab in sequence. The receptors come from a human donor with melanoma.

The V gene is TRBV27, the J gene TRBJ2-7; 11 bases map to TRBD2. The CDR3 runs to 15 residues. After removal of 4 bases from V and 5 bases from J, the junction contained 7 bases not matched to a gene. Germline CDR1 is MNHEY and CDR2 is SMNVEV (reference sequence). CDR3 protein: CASSSLAGASDEQYF. The DNA of the CDR3 is TGTGCCAGCAGTTCACTAGCGGGAGCGAGCGACGAGCAGTACTTC.

This clone was counted only a few times. The J gene is TRBJ1-3, the V gene TRBV28; D might be TRBD1 (5 bases). This CDR3 comprises 14 residues. Germline CDR1 is MDHEN and CDR2 is SYDVKM. Trimming left V 5 bases short and J 1 base short, with 9 bases between. The chain's CDR3 is CASSPGDSGNTIYF. The CDR3 DNA is TGTGCCAGCAGTCCGGGGGATTCTGGAAACACCATATATTTT.

The rearrangement links TRBV6-4 to TRBJ1-1; TRBD1 is a possible D gene (5 bases). Germline V gene data show CDR1 as MRHNA and CDR2 as SNTAGT. V was clipped by 6 bases and J by 6 bases, with 14 bases between them. This CDR3 has 13 amino acids. The CDR3 nucleotides read TGTGCCAGCAGGCTTATCGAAGGGGCTGAAGCTTTCTTT. Its protein is CASRLIEGAEAFF.

The CDR3 DNA reads as TGTGCCAGCAGAGACAGCAGACTCTACACCTTC. As protein: CASRDSRLYTF. The chain employs TRBV6-6 and TRBJ1-2; TRBD1 is a possible D gene (5 bases). The CDR3 is 11 residues long. Trimming left V 6 bases short and J 10 bases short, with 12 bases between. Germline values: CDR1 MNHNY, CDR2 SVGAGI (reference sequence).

The rearrangement links TRBV7-2 to TRBJ2-5; TRBD1 matches 9 bases. This CDR3 contains 15 residues. The V gene end was trimmed by 5 bases and the J gene end by 3 bases; junction bases not matched to a gene: 7. CDR1 is SGHTA, CDR2 FQGNSA, per germline. CDR3 nucleotide sequence: TGTGCCAGCAGCCCTCTTCGGACAGGGGAAGAGACCCAGTACTTC. Its protein product is CASSPLRTGEETQYF.

This clone was seen only once. The chain links TRBV7-6 to TRBJ2-3; 8 nucleotides agree with TRBD2. The germline CDR1 and CDR2 sequences are SGHVS and FNYEAQ. The CDR3 contains 15 residues. With 5 bases clipped from V and 2 bases from J, the junction kept 6 bases outside the gene matches. This chain's CDR3 is CASSMLAGITDTQYF. DNA for the CDR3: TGTGCCAGCAGCATGCTAGCGGGTATCACAGATACGCAGTATTTT. Full variable domain (missing parts from reference TRBV7-6 and TRBJ2-3): GAGVSQSPRYKVTKRGQDVALRCDPISGHVSLYWYRQALGQGPEFLTYFNYEAQQDKSGLPNDRFSAERPEGSISTLTIQRTEQRDSAMYRCASSMLAGITDTQYFGPGTRLTVL.

The chain uses TRBV11-2 and TRBJ1-5; no clear D. The V and J ends lost 4 bases and 4 bases respectively, with 20 bases between them. This CDR3 has 17 residues. Per germline, CDR1 SGHAT and CDR2 FQNNGV. CDR3 sequence: CASSSPHRRRDNQPQHF. Written as DNA, the CDR3 is TGTGCCAGCAGCTCCCCCCATCGACGGAGAGATAATCAGCCCCAGCATTTT.

The chain links TRBV27 to TRBJ2-1; D uncertain. The CDR3 has 14 residues. Trimming left V 5 bases short and J 5 bases short, with 13 bases between. Germline lookup yields CDR1 MNHEY and CDR2 SMNVEV (reference sequence). The CDR3 DNA is TGTGCCAGCAGTCTAACCGACTGGAACAATGAGCAGTTCTTC. Protein sequence: CASSLTDWNNEQFF.

The V gene is TRBV10-3, the J gene TRBJ2-7, with TRBD1 matching over 8 bases. Per germline, CDR1 ENHRY and CDR2 SYGVKD. Losses at the gene ends were 0 bases for V and 1 base for J; bases not matched to a gene: 5. The CDR3 has 16 amino acids. The CDR3 sequence is CAISESVGTGSYEQYF. The CDR3 DNA follows: TGTGCCATCAGTGAGTCGGTCGGGACAGGATCCTACGAGCAGTACTTC.

This clone was seen a single time. The chain is built from TRBV6-5 and TRBJ2-2; D ambiguous. V lost 1 base and J 6 bases, leaving 3 bases between the germline ends. Germline V gene sequence: CDR1 MNHEY, CDR2 SVGAGI. This CDR3 region has 12 residues. The CDR3 here is CASSYFSGELFF. The CDR3, as DNA: TGTGCCAGCAGTTACTTCTCCGGGGAGCTGTTTTTT.

The V gene is TRBV9, the J gene TRBJ2-7, with a possible D match to TRBD2 (6 bases). Trimming removed 3 bases at V and 3 bases at J, with 16 bases between. The length of the CDR3 is 15 residues. Per germline, CDR1 SGDLS and CDR2 YYNGEE. The CDR3 DNA reads as TGTGCCAGCAGCGCCGGTACGGGAGTTGACTACGAGCAGTACTTC. It codes for CASSAGTGVDYEQYF.

The chain has TRBV6-5 and TRBJ1-2, with TRBD1 as a possible D gene (5 bases). The CDR3 loop spans 13 amino acids. In germline, CDR1 is MNHEY, CDR2 SVGAGI. V was trimmed by 4 bases and J by 6 bases, leaving 12 bases between them. The CDR3 coding sequence is TGTGCCAGCAGTTCTAGGGCAGGGAATGGCTACACCTTC. Amino acid sequence: CASSSRAGNGYTF.

The genes are TRBV13 and TRBJ1-2, with 7 bases that match TRBD1. Per the germline V gene, CDR1 is PRHDT and CDR2 is FYEKMQ (reference sequence). The CDR3 extends over 14 amino acids. V gave up 6 bases and J gave up 4 bases; unmatched junction bases: 8. CDR3 bases: TGTGCCAGCAGAGCTAAGGGGGCTGGCTATGGCTACACCTTC. Encoded protein: CASRAKGAGYGYTF.

This sequence joins TRBV5-1 and TRBJ1-5, with 9 bases fitting TRBD1. The CDR3 sequence is 14 residues long. CDR1 and CDR2 from the germline V gene are SGHRS and YFSETQ. V trimming: 1 base; J trimming: 7 bases; junction bases outside the gene matches: 3. CDR3 loop: CASSLTGGWQPQHF. Here the CDR3 DNA reads TGCGCCAGCAGCTTGACAGGGGGCTGGCAGCCCCAGCATTTT.

The chain links TRBV6-6 to TRBJ1-5, with D uncertain. This CDR3 region has 14 residues. Germline assignment: CDR1 MNHNY and CDR2 SVGAGI (reference sequence). Trimming stripped 2 bases from V and 3 bases from J, with 8 bases between. In DNA, the CDR3 is TGTGCCAGCAGTTACCCCGGGTCCAATCAGCCCCAGCATTTT. It translates to CASSYPGSNQPQHF.

The chain is built from TRBV27 and TRBJ2-1; 13 bases align to TRBD2. V shed 5 bases and J 6 bases; nucleotides not matched to a gene: 7. There are 16 residues in the CDR3. Germline V gene sequence: CDR1 MNHEY, CDR2 SMNVEV (reference sequence). The CDR3: CASSTRTSGSPNEQFF. The CDR3 nucleotides read TGTGCCAGCAGTACGAGGACTAGCGGGAGCCCCAATGAGCAGTTCTTC.

The chain uses TRBV27 and TRBJ1-1, with D tentatively TRBD1 (6 bases). Trimming cost V 6 bases and J 5 bases, with 16 bases left between them. The CDR3 is 14 amino acids. Germline V gene sequence: CDR1 MNHEY, CDR2 SMNVEV (reference sequence). Written as DNA, the CDR3 is TGTGCCAGCAGATTACAGGGAGGGGGTACTGAAGCTTTCTTT. Its translation: CASRLQGGGTEAFF.

This chain joins TRBV28 and TRBJ1-2; D uncertain. Germline CDR1 reads MDHEN; CDR2 reads SYDVKM. The CDR3 runs to 13 residues. V gave up 5 bases and J gave up 6 bases, with 13 bases separating them. The CDR3 is CASSPMVTDGYTF. Written as DNA, the CDR3 is TGTGCCAGCAGTCCGATGGTCACGGATGGCTACACCTTC.

The chain employs TRBV25-1 and TRBJ2-5, with D possibly TRBD1 on 7 matching bases. The J call may be mistaken, given a closer DNA end match to TRBJ2-7. In germline, CDR1 is MGHDK, CDR2 SYGVNS. The CDR3 is made up of 12 amino acids. In DNA form, the CDR3 reads TGTGCCGCGGGACAGAATTCCTACGAGCAGTACTTC. Translated: CAAGQNSYEQYF.

The rearrangement uses TRBV7-9 and TRBJ1-1; no firm D call. This CDR3 has 14 amino acids. Between the trimmed V and J ends, which lost 2 bases and 5 bases, there was a span of 12 bases. CDR1 and CDR2 from the germline V gene are SEHNR and FQNEAQ (reference sequence). CDR3 loop: CASSLSLQATEAFF. Here the CDR3 DNA reads TGTGCCAGCAGCTTAAGTCTTCAGGCGACTGAAGCTTTCTTT.

The rearrangement joins TRBV5-1 to TRBJ1-2; the D is unclear. The germline V gene encodes CDR1 SGHRS and CDR2 YFSETQ. V shed 2 bases and J shed 5 bases, with 7 bases lying between them. This CDR3 has 12 residues. CDR3 bases: TGCGCCAGCAGCTTCGGGTCATATGGCTACACCTTC. Residues: CASSFGSYGYTF.

This chain links TRBV6-5 with TRBJ1-2, with 8 bases fitting TRBD1. Germline assignment: CDR1 MNHEY and CDR2 SVGAGI. The CDR3 runs to 13 residues. The trim removed 2 bases at V and 12 bases at J, leaving 8 bases unmatched. The DNA of the CDR3 is TGTGCCAGCAGTTACGTACAGGGGGGTGAAGACACCTTC. It translates to CASSYVQGGEDTF.

V usage is TRBV4-1 and J usage is TRBJ2-6; possibly TRBD1 for D (6 bases). The CDR3 sequence is 16 residues long. Germline CDR1 MGHRA, CDR2 YSYEKL. Between the trimmed V and J ends, which lost 2 bases and 1 base, there was a span of 9 bases. The CDR3 sequence: CASSQTTGSGANVLTF. CDR3 DNA sequence: TGCGCCAGCAGCCAAACCACAGGGTCTGGGGCCAACGTCCTGACTTTC.

CDR3 loop: CASSYQGASGANYGYTF. In nucleotides, the CDR3 is TGTGCCAGTAGTTACCAGGGGGCTTCCGGGGCTAACTATGGCTACACCTTC. The chain uses TRBV19 and TRBJ1-2; 8 bases line up with TRBD1. The CDR3 runs 17 residues. Germline V gives CDR1 LNHDA, CDR2 SQIVND (reference sequence). The V gene end was trimmed by 5 bases and the J gene end by 0 bases; junction bases not matched to a gene: 11.

This clone was seen just once. The CDR3 is CASSDSANTEAFF. As DNA, the CDR3 is TGTGCCAGCAGTGACTCAGCGAACACTGAAGCTTTCTTT. This sequence joins TRBV6-4 and TRBJ1-1, with unresolved D. Trimming left V 0 bases short and J 1 base short, with 3 bases between. Germline loops: CDR1 MRHNA, CDR2 SNTAGT. CDR3 size: 13 residues.

The J gene is TRBJ2-1, the V gene TRBV28; D might be TRBD2 (5 bases). Germline V gene lookup returns CDR1 MDHEN and CDR2 SYDVKM. Trimming left V 4 bases short and J 0 bases short, with 10 bases between. This CDR3 region has 15 residues. The CDR3 loop is CASSSSGVSYNEQFF. The CDR3 region has the DNA TGTGCCAGCAGTTCCAGCGGAGTCTCCTACAATGAGCAGTTCTTC.

In this sample, this clone turned up once. The chain uses TRBV6-1 and TRBJ2-5; D is perhaps TRBD2 (6 bases). V shed 3 bases and J shed 5 bases, with 16 bases lying between them. The CDR3 contains 15 residues. Germline CDR1 reads MNHNS; CDR2 reads SASEGT. The CDR3: CASSEDLARRETQYF. The CDR3 DNA follows: TGTGCCAGCAGTGAGGACCTAGCGAGAAGGGAGACCCAGTACTTC.

This clone was recorded once. The chain carries TRBV4-1 and TRBJ2-7; 8 positions agree with TRBD1. After removal of 3 bases from V and 3 bases from J, the junction contained 4 bases not matched to a gene. Germline CDR1 and CDR2: MGHRA and YSYEKL. The CDR3 length is 14 residues. The DNA of the CDR3 is TGCGCCAGCAGCCAGCAGGGGGCGGACTACGAGCAGTACTTC. Its protein product is CASSQQGADYEQYF.

As concerns this clone: In the same sample, other DNA sequences code for this CDR3. V and J are TRBV2 and TRBJ2-1; 8 bases match TRBD1. Germline assignment: CDR1 SNHLY and CDR2 FYNNEI. J lost 5 bases, V lost 2 bases, and 5 bases had no gene match. The CDR3 runs to 15 residues. The CDR3 DNA sequence: TGTGCCAGCAGTGAACCGGGACAGGTAGACAATGAGCAGTTCTTC. As protein: CASSEPGQVDNEQFF.